This TCR beta chain originates from a study of blood T cell repertoires in COVID-19. Study at large: Acute and convalescent COVID-19 samples came from the United States, Italy and Spain. Sample material is recorded as cDNA or gDNA derived from T cells, B-cell-depleted T cells, or PBMCs.

Germline loops: CDR1 SGHTA, CDR2 FQGNSA. The CDR3 runs to 15 residues. Between the trimmed V and J ends, which lost 2 bases and 1 base, there was a span of 9 bases. Per the original data handling: Nucleated cell number was recorded as an estimate derived from reference gene primer amplification. Profiled with immunoSEQ multiplex PCR; TCRdb holds only in-frame clones, not every one. D and trimming were read from the DNA, whereas the V and J calls and clone size are those reported in that table. The sample has over 70,000 clones, around 82% seen once; the top ten hold 10%. This clonotype originated in a man in his 60s with acute or convalescent COVID-19. The sample comprised peripheral blood. The chain links TRBV7-2 to TRBJ2-4; tentatively, D is TRBD2 (5 bases). CDR3 in amino acids: CASSLPGRAKNIQYF. CDR3 bases: TGTGCCAGCAGCTTACCGGGAAGGGCCAAAAACATTCAGTACTTC.